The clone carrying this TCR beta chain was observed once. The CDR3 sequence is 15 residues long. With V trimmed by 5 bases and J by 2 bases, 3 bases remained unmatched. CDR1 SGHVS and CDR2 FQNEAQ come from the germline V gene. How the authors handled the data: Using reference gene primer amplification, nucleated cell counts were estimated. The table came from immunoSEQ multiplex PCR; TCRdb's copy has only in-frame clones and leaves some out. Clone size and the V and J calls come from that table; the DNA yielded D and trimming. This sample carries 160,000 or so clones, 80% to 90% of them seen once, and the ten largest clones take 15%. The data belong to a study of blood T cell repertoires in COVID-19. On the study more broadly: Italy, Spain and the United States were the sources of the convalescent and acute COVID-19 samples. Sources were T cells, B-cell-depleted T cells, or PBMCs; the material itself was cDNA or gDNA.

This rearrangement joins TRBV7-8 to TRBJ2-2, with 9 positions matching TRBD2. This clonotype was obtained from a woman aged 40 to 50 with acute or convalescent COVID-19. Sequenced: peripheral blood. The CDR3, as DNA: TGTGCCAGCAGCCAGCTAGCGGGAAACACCGGGGAGCTGTTTTTT. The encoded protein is CASSQLAGNTGELFF.